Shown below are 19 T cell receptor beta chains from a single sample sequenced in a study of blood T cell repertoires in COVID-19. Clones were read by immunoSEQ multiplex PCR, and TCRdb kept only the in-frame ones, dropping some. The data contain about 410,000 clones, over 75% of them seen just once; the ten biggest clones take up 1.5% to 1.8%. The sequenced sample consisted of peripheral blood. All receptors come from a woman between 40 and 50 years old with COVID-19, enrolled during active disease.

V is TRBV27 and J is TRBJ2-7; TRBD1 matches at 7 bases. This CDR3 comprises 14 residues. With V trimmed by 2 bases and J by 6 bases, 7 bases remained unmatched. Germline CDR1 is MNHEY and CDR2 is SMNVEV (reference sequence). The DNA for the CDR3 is TGTGCCAGCAGTTTAGATCGACAGGGTGCCGAGCAGTACTTC. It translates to CASSLDRQGAEQYF.

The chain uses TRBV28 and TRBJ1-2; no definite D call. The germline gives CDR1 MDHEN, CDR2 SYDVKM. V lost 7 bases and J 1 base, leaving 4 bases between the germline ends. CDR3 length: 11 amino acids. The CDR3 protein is CASIGNYGYTF. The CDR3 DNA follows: TGTGCCAGCATCGGTAACTATGGCTACACCTTC.

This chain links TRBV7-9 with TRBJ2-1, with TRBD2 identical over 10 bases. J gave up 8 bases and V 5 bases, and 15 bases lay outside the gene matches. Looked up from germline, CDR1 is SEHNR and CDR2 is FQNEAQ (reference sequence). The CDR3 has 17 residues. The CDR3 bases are TGTGCCAGCAGCCCTAATCCAGGACTAGCGGCAACGGATGAGCAGTTCTTC. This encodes CASSPNPGLAATDEQFF.

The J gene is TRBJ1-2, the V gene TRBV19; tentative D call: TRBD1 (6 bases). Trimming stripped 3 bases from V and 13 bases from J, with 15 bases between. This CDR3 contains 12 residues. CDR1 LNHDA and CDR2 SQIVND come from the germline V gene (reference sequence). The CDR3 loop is CASSMTLGQSTF. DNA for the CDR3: TGTGCCAGTAGTATGACTCTTGGACAGAGCACCTTC.

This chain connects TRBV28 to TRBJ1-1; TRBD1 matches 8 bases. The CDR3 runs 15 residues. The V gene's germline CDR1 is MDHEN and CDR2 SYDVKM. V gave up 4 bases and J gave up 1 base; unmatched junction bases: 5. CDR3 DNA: TGTGCCAGCAGTTCGACAGGGGCCCCGAACACTGAAGCTTTCTTT. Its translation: CASSSTGAPNTEAFF.

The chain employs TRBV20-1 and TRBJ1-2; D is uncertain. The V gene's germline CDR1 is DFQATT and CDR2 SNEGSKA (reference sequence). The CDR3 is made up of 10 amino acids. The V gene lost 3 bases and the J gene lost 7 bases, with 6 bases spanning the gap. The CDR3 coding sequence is TGCAGTGCTAGTTCAGGTGGCTACACCTTC. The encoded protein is CSASSGGYTF.

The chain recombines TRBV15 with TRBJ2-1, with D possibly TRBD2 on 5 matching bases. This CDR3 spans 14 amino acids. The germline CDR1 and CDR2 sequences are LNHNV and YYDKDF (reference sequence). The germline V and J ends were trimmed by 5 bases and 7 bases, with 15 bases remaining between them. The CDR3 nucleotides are TGTGCCACCAGCTATTTGGTGGGCGGGAATGAGCAGTTCTTC. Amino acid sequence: CATSYLVGGNEQFF.

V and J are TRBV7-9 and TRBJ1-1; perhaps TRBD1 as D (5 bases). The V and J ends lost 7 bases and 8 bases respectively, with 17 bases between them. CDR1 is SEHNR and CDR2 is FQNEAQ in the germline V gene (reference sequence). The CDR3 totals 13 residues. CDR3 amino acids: CASTHRLGGEAFF. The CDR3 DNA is TGTGCCAGCACCCACCGGCTGGGGGGGGAAGCTTTCTTT.

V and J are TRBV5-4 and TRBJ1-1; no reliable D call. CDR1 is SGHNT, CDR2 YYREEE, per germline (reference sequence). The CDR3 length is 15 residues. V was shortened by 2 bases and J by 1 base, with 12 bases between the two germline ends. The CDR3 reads CASSFEVFGNTEAFF. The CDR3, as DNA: TGTGCCAGCAGCTTTGAGGTTTTTGGGAACACTGAAGCTTTCTTT.

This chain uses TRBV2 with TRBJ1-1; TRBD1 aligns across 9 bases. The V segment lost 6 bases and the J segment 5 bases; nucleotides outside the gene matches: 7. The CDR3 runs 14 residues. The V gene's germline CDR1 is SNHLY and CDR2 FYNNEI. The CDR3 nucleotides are TGTGCCAGCAGGCGGACAGGGGTAGGGACTGAAGCTTTCTTT. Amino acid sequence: CASRRTGVGTEAFF.

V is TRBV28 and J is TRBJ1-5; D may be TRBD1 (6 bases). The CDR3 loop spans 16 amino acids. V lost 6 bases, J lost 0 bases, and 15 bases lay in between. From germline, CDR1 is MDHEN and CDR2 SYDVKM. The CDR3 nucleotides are TGTGCCAGCAGATTAGAAAGGGGGTATAGCAATCAGCCCCAGCATTTT. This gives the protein CASRLERGYSNQPQHF.

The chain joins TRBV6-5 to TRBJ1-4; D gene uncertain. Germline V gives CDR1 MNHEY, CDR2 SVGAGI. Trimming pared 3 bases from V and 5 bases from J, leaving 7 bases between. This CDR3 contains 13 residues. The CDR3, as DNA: TGTGCCAGCAGTTATATCCTAAATGAAAAACTGTTTTTT. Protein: CASSYILNEKLFF.

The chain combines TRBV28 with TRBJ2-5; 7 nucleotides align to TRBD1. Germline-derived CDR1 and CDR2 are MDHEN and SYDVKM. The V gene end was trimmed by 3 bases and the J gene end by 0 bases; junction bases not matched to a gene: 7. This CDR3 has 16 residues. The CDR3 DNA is TGTGCCAGCAGTTTTGGGGGCCAGGGGGACCAAGAGACCCAGTACTTC. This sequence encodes CASSFGGQGDQETQYF.

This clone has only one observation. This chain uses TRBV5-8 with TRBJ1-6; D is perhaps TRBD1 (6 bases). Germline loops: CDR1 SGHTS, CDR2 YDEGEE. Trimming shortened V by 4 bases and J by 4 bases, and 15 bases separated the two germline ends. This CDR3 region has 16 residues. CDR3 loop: CASSPLPGVYNSPLHF. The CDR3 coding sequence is TGTGCCAGCAGCCCACTACCAGGGGTTTATAATTCACCCCTCCACTTT.

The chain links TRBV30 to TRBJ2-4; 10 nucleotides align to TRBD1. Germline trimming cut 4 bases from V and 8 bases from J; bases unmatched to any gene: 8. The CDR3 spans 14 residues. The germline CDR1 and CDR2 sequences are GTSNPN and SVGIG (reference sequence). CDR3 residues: CAWTTGQGTHIQYF. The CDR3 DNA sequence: TGTGCCTGGACTACGGGACAGGGGACCCACATTCAGTACTTC.

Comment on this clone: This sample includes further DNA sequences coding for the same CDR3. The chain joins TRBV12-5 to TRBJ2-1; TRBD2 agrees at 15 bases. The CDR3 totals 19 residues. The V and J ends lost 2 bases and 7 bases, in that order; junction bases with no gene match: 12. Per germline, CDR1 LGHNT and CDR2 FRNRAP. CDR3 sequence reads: CASGLTRGLAGGRGNEQFF. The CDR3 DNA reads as TGTGCTAGTGGTTTGACTCGGGGACTAGCGGGAGGACGCGGGAATGAGCAGTTCTTC. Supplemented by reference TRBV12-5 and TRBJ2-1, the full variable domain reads DARVTQTPRHKVTEMGQEVTMRCQPILGHNTVFWYRQTMMQGLELLAYFRNRAPLDDSGMPKDRFSAEMPDATLATLKIQPSEPRDSAVYFCASGLTRGLAGGRGNEQFFGPGTRLTVL.

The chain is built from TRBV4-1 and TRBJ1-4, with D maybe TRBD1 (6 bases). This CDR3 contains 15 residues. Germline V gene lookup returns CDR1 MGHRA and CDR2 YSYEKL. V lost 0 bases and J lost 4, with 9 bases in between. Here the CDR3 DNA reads TGCGCCAGCAGCCAAGAGACAGGAATTAATGAAAAACTGTTTTTT. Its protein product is CASSQETGINEKLFF.

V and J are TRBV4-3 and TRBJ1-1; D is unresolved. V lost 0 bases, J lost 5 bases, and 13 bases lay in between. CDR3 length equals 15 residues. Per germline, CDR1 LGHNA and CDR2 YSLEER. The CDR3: CASSQDTVLGTEAFF. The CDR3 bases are TGCGCCAGCAGCCAAGATACAGTCCTGGGTACTGAAGCTTTCTTT.

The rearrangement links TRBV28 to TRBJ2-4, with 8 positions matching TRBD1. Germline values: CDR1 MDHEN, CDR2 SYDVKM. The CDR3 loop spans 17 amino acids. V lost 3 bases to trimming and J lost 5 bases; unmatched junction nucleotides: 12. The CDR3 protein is CASSLPLGQGPENIQYF. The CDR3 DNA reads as TGTGCCAGCAGTTTGCCGCTTGGACAGGGCCCAGAAAACATTCAGTACTTC. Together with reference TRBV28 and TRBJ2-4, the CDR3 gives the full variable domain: DVKVTQSSRYLVKRTGEKVFLECVQDMDHENMFWYRQDPGLGLRLIYFSYDVKMKEKGDIPEGYSVSREKKERFSLILESASTNQTSMYLCASSLPLGQGPENIQYFGAGTRLSVL.